This T cell receptor beta chain was sequenced for a study of identical twins. Study-wide results and limits: Fewer insertions marked abundant cord blood beta clonotypes; young adult naive trended weakly, memory not at all.

Turning to this clonotype: Its antigen is not known.

Template switching introduced a universal primer site, and the cDNA bore unique molecular identifiers. One entry per CDR3 protein results from TCRdb running MiXCR on the 5' RACE reads. The data hold 500,000 to 600,000 distinct CDR3 sequences, with less than 25% observed a single time. V gave up 2 bases and J gave up 10 bases; unmatched junction bases: 16. The CDR3 contains 16 residues. Germline V gene data show CDR1 as LGHDT and CDR2 as YNNKEL (reference sequence). These data also formed part of another study, on T cells expressing NK-cell markers. That study adds: Sorted T-cell subsets CD3+CD56+NKG2C+, CD3+CD56+NKG2C- and CD3+CD56-NKG2C+ were TCR beta-sequenced. The authors applied an anti-gamma-delta TCR antibody in several experiments, and it restricted sorting to alpha-beta TCR T cells.

The specimen sequenced was CD4+ T cells sorted from blood. The source of this sequence is a young woman in good health. The V call is TRBV3-1, the J call TRBJ2-5, with TRBD1 matching 7 bases. CDR3 protein: CASSQHLPRDSGSQYF. In DNA form, the CDR3 reads TGTGCCAGCAGCCAACACCTCCCCCGGGACAGCGGTAGCCAGTACTTC.